This T cell receptor beta chain came from a study of T cells expressing NK-cell markers (dated by TCRdb to the early 2020s). About the study as a whole: TCR beta-chain repertoires were profiled in sorted CD3+CD56+NKG2C+, CD3+CD56+NKG2C- and CD3+CD56-NKG2C+ T-cell subsets from fewer than 10 donors. Of the eight sequenced donors, seven were found to be HCMV-seropositive and one was found to be HCMV-seronegative. All eight donors whose samples were sequenced were randomly selected healthy volunteers, three of them men and five women. Sequencing of the libraries produced 2 x 150 bp reads on Illumina HiSeq 2000/2500, MiSeq or NextSeq.

On this clonotype itself: The antigen it recognizes is unknown.

The instrument was an Illumina HiSeq 2000. The TCR beta cDNA libraries were made using 5'RACE template switching, a step that added both a universal primer site and unique molecular identifiers. Synthesis of cDNA was primed from the TCR beta constant segment and was followed by two consecutive PCR amplification steps. The study's processing was this. MIGEC was used to demultiplex reads and group reads by UMI, and MiTCR was used to assemble and quantify clonotypes. To exclude erroneous sequences, only TCR cDNA sequences supported by at least two reads were retained. The tcR package was used for downstream repertoire analysis, with clonotypes matched between fractions based on CDR3 nucleotide sequence plus V segment. VDJmatch was used to annotate antigen specificity against VDJdb, with one amino acid substitution allowed in CDR3. The reads were reprocessed in TCRdb, with one entry per CDR3 protein sequence and no accompanying DNA. TCRdb assigned the V and J calls; the authors' analysis was not used. For this sample, the table gives 300,000 to 500,000 distinct CDR3 sequences. The biggest ten clones account for around a tenth of the sample.

Based on the germline V gene, the CDR1 and CDR2 sequences are SGHDN and FVKESK. The CDR3 measures 14 amino acids from cysteine to phenylalanine. No nucleotide data were recorded. Overall study outcomes, separate from this receptor: It remained unclear whether the expanded NKG2C-expressing T cell clones were specific for HCMV antigens. In 6 or 7 donors, the dominant CD3+CD56+NKG2C+ clonotypes ranked among the top 10 CD8+ clonotypes, making up about 1.0-7.5% of CD8+ T cells. Those dominant clonotypes were again the most abundant among CD3+CD56-NKG2C+ cells in a handful of donors, at about 28.3-65%.

A commercial ELISA kit detecting HCMV-specific IgG in serum was used to determine HCMV serostatus. Peripheral blood mononuclear cells were isolated from blood by Ficoll density gradient centrifugation. Input material: blood T cells: a sorted CD56 or NKG2C T cell subset, CD4+ or CD8+ T cells, or bulk PBMC T cells (not recorded which). The TCR originated in a woman between 45 and 60 years old in good health. Donor details come from another sample of the same person, matched by shared clones. The chain uses TRBV14 and TRBJ2-7; TCRdb picks TRBD2, but there is no DNA to check that call. The CDR3 here reads CASSPGRLAEEQYF.